Below, one T cell receptor (beta chain) is given with its context. The data belong to a study of blood T cells in healthy people across ages. Per the germline V gene, CDR1 is MNHEY and CDR2 is SVGAGI. Trimming took off 0 bases at V and 8 bases at J, with 16 bases between the two ends. The CDR3 contains 15 residues. With a J-beta primer mix and a sample-barcoded 5' primer, a second PCR ran 7 to 11 cycles. TCRdb re-analysed the 5' RACE reads in MiXCR, keeping a single row per CDR3 protein. The table shows about 640,000 distinct CDR3 sequences, with roughly 58% occurring only once. The sequencing input was blood. The chain is built from TRBV6-5 and TRBJ1-2; D unclear. This clonotype was sampled from a man aged 55 to 70 in good health. CDR3 DNA sequence: TGTGCCAGCAGTTACTCGACGACGGGTCAGCGGGGCTACACCTTC. Translation gives CASSYSTTGQRGYTF.